The clone carrying this T cell receptor beta chain was picked up one time. Its antigen is currently unknown. The germline V gene encodes CDR1 KGHSH and CDR2 LQKENI. Trimming shortened V by 2 bases and J by 0 bases, and 10 bases separated the two germline ends. The CDR3 totals 16 residues. The repertoire was sequenced with immunoSEQ multiplex PCR; TCRdb's copy has only in-frame clones and lacks some. The sample has about 130,000 clones, roughly 92% seen once. The source of the sample is a study of T cell responses to AZD1222 COVID-19 vaccine. The study, taken as a whole, reports: Only six AZD1222 recipients tested seropositive at baseline.

This TCR was sampled from an adult who received the AZD1222 COVID-19 vaccine. The specimen comprised peripheral blood, sampled 28 days after the second AZD1222 dose. V and J are TRBV18 and TRBJ1-4; no clear D gene. The CDR3 loop reads CASSPGVYATNEKLFF. CDR3 bases: TGTGCCAGCTCACCAGGGGTTTATGCAACTAATGAAAAACTGTTTTTT. The complete variable domain, with remaining parts taken from reference TRBV18 and TRBJ1-4, reads NAGVMQNPRHLVRRRGQEARLRCSPMKGHSHVYWYRQLPEEGLKFMVYLQKENIIDESGMPKERFSAEFPKEGPSILRIQQVVRGDSAAYFCASSPGVYATNEKLFFGSGTQLSVL.